This entry lists 3 T cell receptor beta chains sequenced from one sample in a study of cytomegalovirus exposure and HLA in healthy donors. Amplification used 60 Vbeta primers and 13 Jbeta primers. The table came from immunoSEQ multiplex PCR; TCRdb's copy has only in-frame clones and leaves some out. This sample yields 95,000 to 110,000 clones, of which over 70% are seen a single time; roughly 4% belongs to the top ten. The source material was PBMCs. The receptors come from a man in his fifties or sixties in good health and CMV-seropositive.

The table lists this clone with a few counts. The rearrangement links TRBV2 to TRBJ1-6; 9 nucleotides line up with TRBD1. CDR3 size: 15 residues. The J segment lost 5 bases and the V segment lost 4 bases, leaving 3 bases of the junction unmatched. Germline-derived CDR1 and CDR2 are SNHLY and FYNNEI. The CDR3 region is CASSVQGADNSPLHF. The CDR3 DNA reads as TGTGCCAGCAGTGTACAGGGGGCCGATAATTCACCCCTCCACTTT.

The chain couples TRBV19 to TRBJ2-7, with D perhaps matching TRBD2 (5 bases). V was cut by 6 bases and J by 4 bases, with 13 bases left in between. Germline V gene sequence: CDR1 LNHDA, CDR2 SQIVND (reference sequence). The CDR3 consists of 13 residues. The CDR3 is CASSPVAGYEQYF. DNA for the CDR3: TGTGCCAGTAGCCCCGTGGCGGGTTACGAGCAGTACTTC. The whole variable domain, remainder taken from reference TRBV19 and TRBJ2-7, is DGGITQSPKYLFRKEGQNVTLSCEQNLNHDAMYWYRQDPGQGLRLIYYSQIVNDFQKGDIAEGYSVSREKKESFPLTVTSAQKNPTAFYLCASSPVAGYEQYFGPGTRLTVT.

The count of this clone is one. The rearrangement links TRBV2 to TRBJ2-1; TRBD2 aligns across 10 bases. The CDR3 is 15 amino acids. Germline V lookup: CDR1 SNHLY, CDR2 FYNNEI. V lost 3 bases and J lost 4; bases outside the gene matches: 3. The CDR3 nucleotides are TGTGCCAGCAGTGACCGGACTAGCGGATACAATGAGCAGTTCTTC. Translation gives CASSDRTSGYNEQFF.